One sample yielded the 10 T cell receptor beta chains listed below, sequenced in a study of cytomegalovirus exposure and HLA in healthy donors. The PCR contained 60 Vbeta and 13 Jbeta primers. The method was immunoSEQ multiplex PCR; TCRdb's version includes in-frame clones alone and lacks a portion of them. The repertoire has fewer than 200,000 clones, 80% to 90% of them found once; the top ten carry about 2%. Input material: PBMCs. The source is a man aged 18 to 35 in good health and CMV-seropositive.

This chain connects TRBV5-1 to TRBJ1-1; TRBD1 agrees at 7 bases. In germline, CDR1 is SGHRS, CDR2 YFSETQ. The CDR3 is 13 amino acids. J lost 1 base, V lost 6 bases, and 3 bases had no gene match. CDR3 DNA sequence: TGCGCCAGCACCGGGACAGCGAACACTGAAGCTTTCTTT. It specifies CASTGTANTEAFF.

This chain uses TRBV7-8 with TRBJ2-3; D is perhaps TRBD2 (5 bases). The CDR3 has 14 amino acids. The ends were cut back, 2 bases at V and 5 bases at J, with 11 bases in the middle. Germline loops: CDR1 SGHVS, CDR2 FQNEAQ. The CDR3 is CASSLRARVDTQYF. CDR3 DNA: TGTGCCAGCAGCTTAAGGGCGCGGGTAGATACGCAGTATTTT.

The V and J genes are TRBV25-1 and TRBJ2-3; no firm D call. Per the germline V gene, CDR1 is MGHDK and CDR2 is SYGVNS. This CDR3 contains 11 residues. The germline V and J ends were trimmed by 3 bases and 9 bases, with 7 bases remaining between them. CDR3 bases: TGTGCCAGCAGTGACGAGATGACGCAGTATTTT. It translates to CASSDEMTQYF.

This chain uses TRBV6-5 with TRBJ1-5; possibly TRBD1 for D (6 bases). In germline, CDR1 is MNHEY, CDR2 SVGAGI. This CDR3 is 15 amino acids long. Trimming cost V 5 bases and J 2 bases, with 13 bases left between them. This CDR3 is CASSPTGGGNQPQHF. In nucleotides, the CDR3 is TGTGCCAGCAGTCCGACAGGCGGAGGCAATCAGCCCCAGCATTTT.

The chain is built from TRBV27 and TRBJ2-2; D is perhaps TRBD2 (5 bases). V was pared by 2 bases and J by 2 bases, with 15 bases between. There are 17 residues in the CDR3. Germline assignment: CDR1 MNHEY and CDR2 SMNVEV (reference sequence). The CDR3 region is CASSLALDLANTGELFF. The CDR3 DNA reads as TGTGCCAGCAGTTTAGCATTGGATCTAGCAAACACCGGGGAGCTGTTTTTT.

The chain links TRBV6-1 to TRBJ1-3; D remains unclear. The germline V and J ends were trimmed by 2 bases and 0 bases, with 5 bases remaining between them. CDR1 is MNHNS, CDR2 SASEGT, per germline. The CDR3 runs to 14 residues. The CDR3 nucleotides are TGTGCCAGCAGTGAACCCTCCTCTGGAAACACCATATATTTT. Translating gives CASSEPSSGNTIYF.

In regard to this clone: Mismatch with germline at one junction end may stem from a read error. The V gene is TRBV6-1, the J gene TRBJ1-2; 9 bases match TRBD1. The germline CDR1 and CDR2 sequences are MNHNS and SASEGT. The CDR3 extends over 14 amino acids. The CDR3 spells CAGSPGQGLGGYTF. The CDR3 bases are TGTGCCGGCAGTCCAGGACAGGGGTTGGGGGGCTACACCTTC.

The V call is TRBV15, the J call TRBJ1-6; 8 bases align to TRBD1. This CDR3 spans 17 amino acids. CDR1 is LNHNV and CDR2 is YYDKDF in the germline V gene (reference sequence). V lost 6 bases, J lost 7 bases, and 14 bases stayed unmatched. The chain's CDR3 is CATRAPDRGGTNSPLHF. The CDR3 bases are TGTGCCACCAGAGCGCCCGACAGGGGCGGCACGAATTCACCCCTCCACTTT.

The CDR3 spells CASSKGQPNSGNTIYF. The CDR3 nucleotides read TGTGCCAGCAGTAAGGGACAGCCGAACTCTGGAAACACCATATATTTT. The V gene is TRBV7-2, the J gene TRBJ1-3; the match to TRBD1 covers 7 bases. Germline V gene data show CDR1 as SGHTA and CDR2 as FQGNSA. The V segment lost 6 bases and the J segment 0 bases; nucleotides outside the gene matches: 8. CDR3 length: 16 residues.

The CDR3 region has the DNA TGTGCCAGCAGTGTCCAGGGTCGAGAGACCCAGTACTTC. It specifies CASSVQGRETQYF. The V call is TRBV25-1, the J call TRBJ2-5, with D maybe TRBD1 (5 bases). The CDR3 runs 13 residues. V was shortened by 4 bases and J by 4 bases, with 10 bases between the two germline ends. Per germline, CDR1 MGHDK and CDR2 SYGVNS. The variable domain in full, completed from reference TRBV25-1 and TRBJ2-5, reads EADIYQTPRYLVIGTGKKITLECSQTMGHDKMYWYQQDPGMELHLIHYSYGVNSTEKGDLSSESTVSRIRTEHFPLTLESARPSHTSQYLCASSVQGRETQYFGPGTRLLVL.